Shown below are 18 T cell receptor beta chains from a single sample sequenced in a study of blood T cell repertoires in COVID-19. The data were produced by immunoSEQ multiplex PCR, yet TCRdb's version contains in-frame clones alone and is incomplete. The table lists some 96,000 clones, 86% of them singletons. The sample was peripheral blood. These receptor sequences come from a man over 45 with acute or convalescent COVID-19.

This sequence joins TRBV5-4 and TRBJ2-2, with 7 nucleotides matching TRBD2. The CDR3 spans 16 residues. V was pared by 2 bases and J by 1 base, with 5 bases of the junction left unmatched. Germline V gene sequence: CDR1 SGHNT, CDR2 YYREEE (reference sequence). CDR3 DNA: TGTGCCAGCAGCTTCGGGGGGAGTGGGAACACCGGGGAGCTGTTTTTT. Translated: CASSFGGSGNTGELFF.

The chain links TRBV4-1 to TRBJ2-4; D unresolved. Germline lookup yields CDR1 MGHRA and CDR2 YSYEKL. Trimming pared 0 bases from V and 6 bases from J, leaving 12 bases between. There are 15 residues in the CDR3. CDR3 in DNA: TGCGCCAGCAGCCAAGAAGTCCCGGAGATAAACATTCAGTACTTC. The encoded protein is CASSQEVPEINIQYF.

The rearrangement joins TRBV5-1 to TRBJ2-6; 9 nucleotides agree with TRBD1. Germline CDR1 reads SGHRS; CDR2 reads YFSETQ. The length of the CDR3 is 15 residues. V gave up 5 bases and J gave up 1 base; unmatched junction bases: 1. The CDR3 DNA sequence: TGCGCCAGCAGTGGGACAGGGTCTGGGGCCAACGTCCTGACTTTC. Translating gives CASSGTGSGANVLTF. Together with reference TRBV5-1 and TRBJ2-6, the CDR3 gives the full variable domain: KAGVTQTPRYLIKTRGQQVTLSCSPISGHRSVSWYQQTPGQGLQFLFEYFSETQRNKGNFPGRFSGRQFSNSRSEMNVSTLELGDSALYLCASSGTGSGANVLTFGAGSRLTVL.

V and J are TRBV7-8 and TRBJ2-3; D might be TRBD1 (5 bases). Germline-derived CDR1 and CDR2 are SGHVS and FQNEAQ. V was pared by 4 bases and J by 0 bases, with 26 bases between. The CDR3 runs to 20 residues. This chain's CDR3 is CASSSMELDMTAFSTDTQYF. In DNA form, the CDR3 reads TGTGCCAGCAGCTCAATGGAACTGGACATGACAGCTTTTAGCACAGATACGCAGTATTTT. The whole variable domain, filled in from reference TRBV7-8 and TRBJ2-3, reads GAGVSQSPRYKVAKRGQDVALRCDPISGHVSLFWYQQALGQGPEFLTYFQNEAQLDKSGLPSDRFFAERPEGSVSTLKIQRTQQEDSAVYLCASSSMELDMTAFSTDTQYFGPGTRLTVL.

The chain recombines TRBV7-9 with TRBJ2-5, with TRBD1 identical over 7 bases. The CDR3 is 15 residues long. Trimming at V came to 5 bases and at J to 2 bases, leaving 8 bases not matched to a gene. The germline V gene encodes CDR1 SEHNR and CDR2 FQNEAQ (reference sequence). This CDR3 reads CASSQNTGAQETQYF. In DNA form, the CDR3 reads TGTGCCAGCAGCCAAAATACAGGGGCACAAGAGACCCAGTACTTC.

The J gene is TRBJ2-3, the V gene TRBV6-1; weak D call: TRBD1 (6 bases). The CDR3 totals 16 residues. Trimming shortened V by 4 bases and J by 5 bases, and 19 bases separated the two germline ends. CDR1 is MNHNS and CDR2 is SASEGT in the germline V gene. CDR3 nucleotide sequence: TGTGCCAGCAGTGTACTTAGGGGCAGGGGTCAAGATACGCAGTATTTT. The encoded protein is CASSVLRGRGQDTQYF.

The chain is built from TRBV2 and TRBJ2-7; TRBD1 matches at 7 bases. The CDR3 totals 14 residues. The V segment lost 9 bases and the J segment 0 bases; nucleotides outside the gene matches: 8. Germline loops: CDR1 SNHLY, CDR2 FYNNEI. CDR3 coding DNA: TGTGCCAGTAGGGGACAGATCCTCTCCTACGAGCAGTACTTC. Its protein is CASRGQILSYEQYF. The variable domain in full, completed from reference TRBV2 and TRBJ2-7, reads EPEVTQTPSHQVTQMGQEVILRCVPISNHLYFYWYRQILGQKVEFLVSFYNNEISEKSEIFDDQFSVERPDGSNFTLKIRSTKLEDSAMYFCASRGQILSYEQYFGPGTRLTVT.

The chain carries TRBV9 and TRBJ2-2; D might be TRBD2 (6 bases). Germline loops: CDR1 SGDLS, CDR2 YYNGEE. The CDR3 sequence is 14 residues long. The ends were cut back, 4 bases at V and 7 bases at J, with 14 bases in the middle. CDR3 region: CASSPRRAFGELFF. As DNA, the CDR3 is TGTGCCAGCAGCCCAAGGAGGGCTTTCGGGGAGCTGTTTTTT.

The chain employs TRBV19 and TRBJ1-4; maybe TRBD1 (6 bases). V lost 3 bases and J 5 bases, leaving 16 bases between the germline ends. Germline-derived CDR1 and CDR2 are LNHDA and SQIVND (reference sequence). The CDR3 loop spans 16 amino acids. CDR3 residues: CASSMGYSRGNEKLFF. The CDR3 nucleotides read TGTGCCAGTAGTATGGGTTATTCCAGGGGCAATGAAAAACTGTTTTTT.

J is TRBJ1-2 and V is TRBV10-2; unclear D gene. CDR1 WSHSY and CDR2 SAAADI come from the germline V gene. The length of the CDR3 is 13 residues. Trimming removed 2 bases at V and 8 bases at J, with 12 bases between. For the CDR3, the DNA is TGCGCCAGCAGTGAGACCCTCAACGGGGGCTACACCTTC. This translates into CASSETLNGGYTF.

This chain connects TRBV5-1 to TRBJ2-2, with a weak D call TRBD1 (6 bases). Trimming cost V 1 base and J 7 bases, with 11 bases left between them. Germline V gene data show CDR1 as SGHRS and CDR2 as YFSETQ. The CDR3 totals 14 residues. This chain's CDR3 is CASSLNRVIGELFF. The CDR3 DNA reads as TGCGCCAGCAGCTTGAACAGGGTAATCGGGGAGCTGTTTTTT.

DNA for the CDR3: TGTGCCAGCAGTTGGACTAGCGTCTCAGATACGCAGTATTTT. This sequence encodes CASSWTSVSDTQYF. The V and J genes are TRBV2 and TRBJ2-3; 9 nucleotides align to TRBD2. V was clipped by 5 bases and J by 4 bases; unmatched bases: 4. CDR3 size: 14 residues. Germline V gene lookup returns CDR1 SNHLY and CDR2 FYNNEI.

V is TRBV11-2 and J is TRBJ2-3, with 7 bases that match TRBD2. The CDR3 covers 16 residues. CDR1 is SGHAT, CDR2 FQNNGV, per germline. Trimming cost V 0 bases and J 3 bases; bases outside gene matches: 6. The CDR3 is CASSLEGGGSTDTQYF. In DNA form, the CDR3 reads TGTGCCAGCAGCTTAGAAGGTGGCGGGAGTACAGATACGCAGTATTTT.

J is TRBJ2-7 and V is TRBV30; D remains unclear. V dropped 1 base and J dropped 1 base, with 5 bases sitting between them. Germline V gives CDR1 GTSNPN, CDR2 SVGIG (reference sequence). CDR3 length equals 12 residues. CDR3 in DNA: TGTGCCTGGAGTGGAGTATCCTACGAGCAGTACTTC. Protein: CAWSGVSYEQYF.

The V and J genes are TRBV15 and TRBJ2-1, with 7 positions matching TRBD1. The germline V gene has CDR1 LNHNV and CDR2 YYDKDF (reference sequence). The junction had 13 bases not matched to a gene; V was cut back by 4 bases and J by 7 bases. This CDR3 spans 16 amino acids. DNA of the CDR3: TGTGCCACCAGCACGAAACAGGGGACGGTTGGGAATGAGCAGTTCTTC. Translation: CATSTKQGTVGNEQFF.

This chain uses TRBV25-1 with TRBJ2-3; D ambiguous. V was shortened by 2 bases and J by 0 bases, with 9 bases between the two germline ends. This CDR3 is 15 amino acids long. The V gene's germline CDR1 is MGHDK and CDR2 SYGVNS. The CDR3 bases are TGTGCCAGCAGTGAAACGAGGTCTAGCACAGATACGCAGTATTTT. It specifies CASSETRSSTDTQYF. Full variable domain (outside the CDR3, taken from reference TRBV25-1 and TRBJ2-3): EADIYQTPRYLVIGTGKKITLECSQTMGHDKMYWYQQDPGMELHLIHYSYGVNSTEKGDLSSESTVSRIRTEHFPLTLESARPSHTSQYLCASSETRSSTDTQYFGPGTRLTVL.

This CDR3 reads CASNRGGVVLLGNEQFF. In DNA form, the CDR3 reads TGCGCCAGCAATCGAGGAGGGGTGGTCCTCCTGGGCAATGAGCAGTTCTTC. This rearrangement joins TRBV4-1 to TRBJ2-1; D may be TRBD2 (6 bases). Germline V gene data show CDR1 as MGHRA and CDR2 as YSYEKL. V lost 7 bases and J 6 bases, leaving 25 bases between the germline ends. CDR3 length equals 17 residues.

Points on this clone: At one of its ends the junction is not consistent with the germline gene, which may arise from a read error. For the CDR3, the DNA is TGTACCAGCAGCCCGAGGCAGGGGGCTAATAATTCACCCCTCCACTTT. This sequence encodes CTSSPRQGANNSPLHF. V usage is TRBV14 and J usage is TRBJ1-6; the match to TRBD1 covers 8 bases. Germline V gene data show CDR1 as SGHDN and CDR2 as FVKESK. The CDR3 loop spans 16 amino acids.